The present entry profiles one TCR beta chain with its context. This CDR3 contains 13 residues. CDR1 is MNHEY, CDR2 SMNVEV, per germline (reference sequence). J gave up 3 bases and V 8 bases, and 2 bases lay outside the gene matches. The data originate from a study of blood T cell repertoires in COVID-19. Study in general: Acute and convalescent COVID-19 samples came from the United States, Italy and Spain. The analysed material was cDNA or gDNA that came from T cells, B-cell-depleted T cells, or PBMCs.

Authors' data handling: Estimates of nucleated cell counts were drawn from the amplification of reference gene primers. The method was immunoSEQ multiplex PCR; TCRdb's version includes in-frame clones alone and lacks a portion of them. V, J and clone size were drawn from that table, and D and trimming were deduced from the DNA. The table records just over 95,000 clones, approximately 87% of them present only once. This chain links TRBV27 with TRBJ1-5, with TRBD1 identical over 9 bases. The source material was peripheral blood. This sequence originates from a human donor in a cohort sampled during active COVID-19. The CDR3 DNA follows: TGTGCCAGCGGGACAGGGCCCAATCAGCCCCAGCATTTT. This translates into CASGTGPNQPQHF.